The clone carrying this T cell receptor beta chain came up many times. The data were obtained in a study of CDR3 diversity in severe acne. The CDR3 runs to 17 residues. Germline CDR1 SGHTA, CDR2 FQGTGA. The ends lost 4 bases at V and 5 bases at J; junction bases unmatched: 9. TCRdb re-derived calls from the PCR reads in MiXCR, one entry per CDR3 protein. Of about 98,000 distinct CDR3 sequences listed, 51% were seen once; the top ten hold over 10%. This sequence was found in a male donor with acne. The chain carries TRBV7-3 and TRBJ2-2; 11 nucleotides align to TRBD2. Sequencing was carried out using blood. CDR3 in DNA: TGTGCCAGCAGCTATGGGACTAGCGGAGGGGGGACCGGGGAGCTGTTTTTT. Translating gives CASSYGTSGGGTGELFF.